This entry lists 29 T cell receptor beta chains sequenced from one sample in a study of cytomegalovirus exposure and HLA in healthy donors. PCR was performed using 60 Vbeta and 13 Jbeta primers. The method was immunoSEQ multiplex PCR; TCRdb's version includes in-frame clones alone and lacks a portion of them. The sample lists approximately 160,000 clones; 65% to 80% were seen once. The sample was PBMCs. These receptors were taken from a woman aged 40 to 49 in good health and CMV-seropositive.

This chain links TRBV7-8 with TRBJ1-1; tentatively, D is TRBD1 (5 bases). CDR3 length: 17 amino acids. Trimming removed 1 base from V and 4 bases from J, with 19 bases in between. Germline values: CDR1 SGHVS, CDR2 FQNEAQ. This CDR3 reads CASSLDTGGIASTEAFF. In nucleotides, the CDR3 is TGTGCCAGCAGCTTAGATACAGGCGGGATAGCGAGCACTGAAGCTTTCTTT.

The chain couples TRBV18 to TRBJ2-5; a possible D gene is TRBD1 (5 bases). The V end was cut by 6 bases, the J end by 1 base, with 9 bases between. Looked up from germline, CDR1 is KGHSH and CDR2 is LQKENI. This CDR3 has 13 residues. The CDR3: CASSQGRQETQYF. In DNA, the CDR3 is TGTGCCAGCTCTCAGGGTCGCCAAGAGACCCAGTACTTC.

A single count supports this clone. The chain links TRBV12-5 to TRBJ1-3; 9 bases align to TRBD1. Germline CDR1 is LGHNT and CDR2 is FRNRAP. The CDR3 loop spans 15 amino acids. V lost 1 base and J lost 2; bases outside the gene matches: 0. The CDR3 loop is CASGLGTGAGNTIYF. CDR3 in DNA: TGTGCTAGTGGTTTGGGGACAGGGGCTGGAAACACCATATATTTT.

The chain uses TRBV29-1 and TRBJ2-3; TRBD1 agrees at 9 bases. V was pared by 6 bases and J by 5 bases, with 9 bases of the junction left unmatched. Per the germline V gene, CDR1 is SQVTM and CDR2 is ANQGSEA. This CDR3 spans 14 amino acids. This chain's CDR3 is CSVEGQGNLDTQYF. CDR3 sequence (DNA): TGCAGCGTAGAGGGACAGGGCAATTTAGATACGCAGTATTTT.

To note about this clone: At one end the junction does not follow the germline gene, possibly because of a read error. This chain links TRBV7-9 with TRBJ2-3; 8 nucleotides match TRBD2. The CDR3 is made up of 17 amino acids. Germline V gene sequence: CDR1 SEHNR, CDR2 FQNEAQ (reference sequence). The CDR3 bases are TGTTCCAGCAGGCCTAACAGACTAGCGAGGACGCCAGATACGCAGTATTTT. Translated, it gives CSSRPNRLARTPDTQYF.

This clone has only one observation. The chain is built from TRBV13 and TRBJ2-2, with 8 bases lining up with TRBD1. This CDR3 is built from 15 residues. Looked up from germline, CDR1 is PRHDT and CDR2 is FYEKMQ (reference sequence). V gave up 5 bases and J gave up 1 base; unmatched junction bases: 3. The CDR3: CASSRGTGNTGELFF. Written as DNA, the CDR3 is TGTGCCAGCAGCCGGGGGACAGGGAACACCGGGGAGCTGTTTTTT.

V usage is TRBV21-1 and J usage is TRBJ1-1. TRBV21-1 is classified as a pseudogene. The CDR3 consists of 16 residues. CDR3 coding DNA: TGTGCCAGCAGTTCCCCGCAGCCCGGCGGGTGGACTGAAGCTTTCTTT. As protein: CASSSPQPGGWTEAFF.

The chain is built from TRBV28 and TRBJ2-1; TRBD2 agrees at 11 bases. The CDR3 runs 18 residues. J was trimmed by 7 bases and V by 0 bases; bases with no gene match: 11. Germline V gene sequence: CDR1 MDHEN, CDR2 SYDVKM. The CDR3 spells CASSLWVAGGPGGNEQFF. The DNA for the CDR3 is TGTGCCAGCAGTTTATGGGTAGCGGGGGGGCCGGGGGGAAATGAGCAGTTCTTC. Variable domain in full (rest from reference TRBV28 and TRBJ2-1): DVKVTQSSRYLVKRTGEKVFLECVQDMDHENMFWYRQDPGLGLRLIYFSYDVKMKEKGDIPEGYSVSREKKERFSLILESASTNQTSMYLCASSLWVAGGPGGNEQFFGPGTRLTVL.

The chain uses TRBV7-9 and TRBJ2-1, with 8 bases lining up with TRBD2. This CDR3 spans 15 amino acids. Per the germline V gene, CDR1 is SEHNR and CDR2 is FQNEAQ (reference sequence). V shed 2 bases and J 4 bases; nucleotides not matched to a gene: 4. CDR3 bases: TGTGCCAGCAGCTTACCTCGGGGGGGGTACAATGAGCAGTTCTTC. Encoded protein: CASSLPRGGYNEQFF.

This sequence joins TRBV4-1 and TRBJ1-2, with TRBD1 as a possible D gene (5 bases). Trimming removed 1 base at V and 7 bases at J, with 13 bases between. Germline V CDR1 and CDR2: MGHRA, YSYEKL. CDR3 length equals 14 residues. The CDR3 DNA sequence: TGCGCCAGCAGCCAAGTGGGGCAAATGCGTGGCTACACCTTC. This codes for CASSQVGQMRGYTF.

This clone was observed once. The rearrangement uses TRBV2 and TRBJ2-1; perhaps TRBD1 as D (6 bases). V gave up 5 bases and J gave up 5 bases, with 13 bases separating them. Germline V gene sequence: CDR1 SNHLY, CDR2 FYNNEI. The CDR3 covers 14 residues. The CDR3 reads CASSSRAGDNEQFF. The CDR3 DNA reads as TGTGCCAGCAGTTCTCGAGCAGGGGACAATGAGCAGTTCTTC.

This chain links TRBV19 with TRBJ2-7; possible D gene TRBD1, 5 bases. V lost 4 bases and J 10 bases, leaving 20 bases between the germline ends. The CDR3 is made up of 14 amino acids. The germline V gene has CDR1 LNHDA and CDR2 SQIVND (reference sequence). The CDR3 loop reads CASSNRWQGDQQYF. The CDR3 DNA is TGTGCCAGTAGTAATCGATGGCAGGGCGACCAACAGTACTTC.

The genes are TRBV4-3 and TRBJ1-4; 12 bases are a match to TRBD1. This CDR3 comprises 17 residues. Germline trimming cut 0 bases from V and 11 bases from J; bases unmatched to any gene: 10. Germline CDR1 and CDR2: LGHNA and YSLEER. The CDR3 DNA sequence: TGCGCCAGCAGCCAAGACTTCGGGGTGGGACAGGGGGCGAAACTGTTTTTT. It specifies CASSQDFGVGQGAKLFF.

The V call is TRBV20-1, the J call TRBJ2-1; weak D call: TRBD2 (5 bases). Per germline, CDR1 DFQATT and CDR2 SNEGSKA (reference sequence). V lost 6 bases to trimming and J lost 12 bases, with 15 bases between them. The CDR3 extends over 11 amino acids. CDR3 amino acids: CSAPRPSRQFF. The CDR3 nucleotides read TGCAGTGCCCCCCGCCCTAGCAGGCAGTTCTTC.

The CDR3 region is CASSQEPHFGGNTEAFF. CDR3 DNA sequence: TGCGCCAGCAGCCAAGAGCCCCACTTCGGGGGGAACACTGAAGCTTTCTTT. The chain employs TRBV4-1 and TRBJ1-1, with TRBD1 as a possible D gene (5 bases). The germline CDR1 and CDR2 sequences are MGHRA and YSYEKL. V was shortened by 0 bases and J by 1 base, with 15 bases between the two germline ends. The CDR3 is 17 amino acids.

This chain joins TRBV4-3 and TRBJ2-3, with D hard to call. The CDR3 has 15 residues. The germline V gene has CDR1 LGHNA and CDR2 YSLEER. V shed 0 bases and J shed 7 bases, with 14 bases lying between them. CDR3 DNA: TGCGCCAGCAGCCAAGATACGGGTGGTAGGAATACGCAGTATTTT. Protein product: CASSQDTGGRNTQYF.

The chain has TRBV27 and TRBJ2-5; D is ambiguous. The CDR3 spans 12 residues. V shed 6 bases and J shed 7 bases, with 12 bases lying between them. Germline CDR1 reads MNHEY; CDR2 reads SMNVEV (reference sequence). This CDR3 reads CASSPFVGTQYF. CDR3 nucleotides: TGTGCCAGCAGCCCATTTGTCGGGACCCAGTACTTC.

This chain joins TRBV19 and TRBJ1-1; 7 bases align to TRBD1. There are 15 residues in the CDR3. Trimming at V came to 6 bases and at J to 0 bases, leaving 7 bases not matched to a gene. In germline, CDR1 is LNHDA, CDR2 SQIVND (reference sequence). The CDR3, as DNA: TGTGCCAGTAGCCAGGTGACAGGGATGAACACTGAAGCTTTCTTT. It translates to CASSQVTGMNTEAFF.

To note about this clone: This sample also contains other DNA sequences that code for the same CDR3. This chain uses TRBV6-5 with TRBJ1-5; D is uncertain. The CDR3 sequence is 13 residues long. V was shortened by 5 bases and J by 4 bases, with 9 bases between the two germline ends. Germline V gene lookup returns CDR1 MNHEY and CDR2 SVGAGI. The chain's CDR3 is CASSESGNQPQHF. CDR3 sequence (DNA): TGTGCCAGCAGTGAATCGGGTAATCAGCCCCAGCATTTT.

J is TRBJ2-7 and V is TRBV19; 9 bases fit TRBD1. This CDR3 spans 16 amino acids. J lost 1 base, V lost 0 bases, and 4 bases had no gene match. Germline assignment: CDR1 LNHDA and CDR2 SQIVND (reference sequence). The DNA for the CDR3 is TGTGCCAGTAGTATAGATGGACAGGGGACGTCCTACGAGCAGTACTTC. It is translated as CASSIDGQGTSYEQYF. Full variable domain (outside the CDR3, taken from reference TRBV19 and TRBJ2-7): DGGITQSPKYLFRKEGQNVTLSCEQNLNHDAMYWYRQDPGQGLRLIYYSQIVNDFQKGDIAEGYSVSREKKESFPLTVTSAQKNPTAFYLCASSIDGQGTSYEQYFGPGTRLTVT.

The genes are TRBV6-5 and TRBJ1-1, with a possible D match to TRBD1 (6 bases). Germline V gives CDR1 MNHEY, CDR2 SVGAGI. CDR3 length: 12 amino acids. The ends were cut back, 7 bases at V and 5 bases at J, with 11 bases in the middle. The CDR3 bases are TGTGCCAGCAAGGGGGTTAAGACTGAAGCTTTCTTT. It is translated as CASKGVKTEAFF.

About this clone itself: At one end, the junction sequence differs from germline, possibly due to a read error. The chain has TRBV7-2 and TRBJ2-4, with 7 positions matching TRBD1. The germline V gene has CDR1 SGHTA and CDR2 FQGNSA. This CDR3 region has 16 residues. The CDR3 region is CASSLYGTVAKNSQYF. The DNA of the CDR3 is TGTGCCAGCAGCTTATACGGGACAGTAGCCAAAAACAGTCAGTACTTC.

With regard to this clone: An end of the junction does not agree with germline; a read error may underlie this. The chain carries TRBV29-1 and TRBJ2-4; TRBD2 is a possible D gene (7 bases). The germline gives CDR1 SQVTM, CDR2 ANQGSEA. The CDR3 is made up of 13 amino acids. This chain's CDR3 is CSVERGGGNSQYF. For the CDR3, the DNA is TGCAGCGTTGAACGAGGGGGGGGAAACAGTCAGTACTTC.

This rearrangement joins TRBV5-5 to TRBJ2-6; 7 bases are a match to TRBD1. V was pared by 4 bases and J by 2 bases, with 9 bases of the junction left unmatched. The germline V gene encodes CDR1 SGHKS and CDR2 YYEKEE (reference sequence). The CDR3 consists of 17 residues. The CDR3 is CASSPYTGAPGANVLTF. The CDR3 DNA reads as TGTGCCAGCAGCCCGTACACAGGGGCCCCTGGGGCCAACGTCCTGACTTTC.

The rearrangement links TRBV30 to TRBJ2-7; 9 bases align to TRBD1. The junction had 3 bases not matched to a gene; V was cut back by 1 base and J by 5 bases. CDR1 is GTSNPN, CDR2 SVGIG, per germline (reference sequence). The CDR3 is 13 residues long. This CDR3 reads CAWSDDRGDEQYF. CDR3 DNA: TGTGCCTGGAGTGACGACAGGGGGGACGAGCAGTACTTC.

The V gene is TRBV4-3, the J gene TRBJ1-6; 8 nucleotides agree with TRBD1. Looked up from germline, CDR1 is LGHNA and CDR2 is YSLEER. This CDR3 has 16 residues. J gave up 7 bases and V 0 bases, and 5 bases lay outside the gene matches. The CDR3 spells CASSQDQGAWNSPLHF. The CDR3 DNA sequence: TGCGCCAGCAGCCAAGATCAGGGGGCTTGGAATTCACCCCTCCACTTT.

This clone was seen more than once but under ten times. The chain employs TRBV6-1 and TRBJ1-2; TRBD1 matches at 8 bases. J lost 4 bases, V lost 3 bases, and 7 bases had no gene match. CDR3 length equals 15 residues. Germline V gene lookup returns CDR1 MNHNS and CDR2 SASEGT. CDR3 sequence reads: CASSDSGTGSYGYTF. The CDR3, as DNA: TGTGCCAGCAGTGACTCCGGGACAGGTTCCTATGGCTACACCTTC.

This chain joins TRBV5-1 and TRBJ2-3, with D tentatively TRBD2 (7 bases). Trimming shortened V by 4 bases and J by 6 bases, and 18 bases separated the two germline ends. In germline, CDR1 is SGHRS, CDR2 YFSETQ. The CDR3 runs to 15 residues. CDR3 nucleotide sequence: TGCGCCAGCAGCCTCTTCGTGGGGGGGCCTGATACGCAGTATTTT. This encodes CASSLFVGGPDTQYF.

The CDR3 reads CASSLEPSGANVLTF. The CDR3 region has the DNA TGTGCCAGCAGCCTCGAGCCTTCTGGGGCCAACGTCCTGACTTTC. The chain links TRBV7-2 to TRBJ2-6; no firm D call. The V gene lost 5 bases and the J gene lost 1 base, with 9 bases spanning the gap. This CDR3 has 15 residues. Germline loops: CDR1 SGHTA, CDR2 FQGNSA.